The 19 T cell receptor beta chains presented below share a single source sample, sequenced in a study of lymphopenia after photon versus proton radiotherapy. The data were produced by immunoSEQ multiplex PCR, yet TCRdb's version contains in-frame clones alone and is incomplete. This sample has 50,000 to 65,000 clones; roughly 87% occur once, and the top ten carry roughly 13%. The material was peripheral blood, obtained from a patient treated with proton-based radiotherapy. All receptors derive from a man at least 80 years old with esophageal cancer.

This chain connects TRBV7-2 to TRBJ2-1; D uncertain. Germline CDR1 and CDR2: SGHTA and FQGNSA. The CDR3 runs 15 residues. V was shortened by 6 bases and J by 0 bases, with 12 bases between the two germline ends. CDR3 in amino acids: CASRIDQSSYNEQFF. DNA of the CDR3: TGTGCCAGCAGGATAGACCAGAGCTCCTACAATGAGCAGTTCTTC.

CDR3 sequence (DNA): TGCGCCAGCAGCTTCAGTGAATACAATGAGCAGTTCTTC. The encoded protein is CASSFSEYNEQFF. The chain uses TRBV5-1 and TRBJ2-1; no clear D. CDR3 length: 13 residues. Germline V gene data show CDR1 as SGHRS and CDR2 as YFSETQ. Trimming shortened V by 2 bases and J by 4 bases, and 7 bases separated the two germline ends. The full variable domain, completed using reference TRBV5-1 and TRBJ2-1, is KAGVTQTPRYLIKTRGQQVTLSCSPISGHRSVSWYQQTPGQGLQFLFEYFSETQRNKGNFPGRFSGRQFSNSRSEMNVSTLELGDSALYLCASSFSEYNEQFFGPGTRLTVL.

The chain uses TRBV4-1 and TRBJ2-3; D call uncertain. This CDR3 has 15 residues. Trimming pared 1 base from V and 5 bases from J, leaving 13 bases between. CDR1 is MGHRA and CDR2 is YSYEKL in the germline V gene. CDR3 bases: TGCGCCAGCAGCCAAGGTCTACATATGAAAGATACGCAGTATTTT. Residues: CASSQGLHMKDTQYF.

This rearrangement joins TRBV11-3 to TRBJ2-1; D gene ambiguous. Germline V lookup: CDR1 SGHNT, CDR2 YENEEA. CDR3 length: 16 residues. Trimming pared 1 base from V and 2 bases from J, leaving 12 bases between. As DNA, the CDR3 is TGTGCCAGCAGCTTAGGACCCCCAGGACCCTACAATGAGCAGTTCTTC. It specifies CASSLGPPGPYNEQFF.

This sequence joins TRBV6-5 and TRBJ2-6; D gene ambiguous. Trimming removed 6 bases at V and 0 bases at J, with 9 bases between. The CDR3 contains 15 residues. Germline CDR1 reads MNHEY; CDR2 reads SVGAGI. The CDR3 DNA is TGTGCCAGCAGAAATGGAGTCTCTGGGGCCAACGTCCTGACTTTC. This encodes CASRNGVSGANVLTF.

This clone was seen just once. J is TRBJ2-5 and V is TRBV4-1, with D hard to call. V lost 0 bases and J lost 7, with 12 bases in between. Germline CDR1 reads MGHRA; CDR2 reads YSYEKL. CDR3 length equals 14 residues. This CDR3 reads CASSQEVGLATQYF. DNA of the CDR3: TGCGCCAGCAGCCAAGAGGTGGGTCTGGCGACCCAGTACTTC.

The rearrangement joins TRBV7-3 to TRBJ1-1; D is unresolved. The CDR3 covers 13 residues. Trimming pared 3 bases from V and 2 bases from J, leaving 7 bases between. The V gene's germline CDR1 is SGHTA and CDR2 FQGTGA. The CDR3 DNA reads as TGTGCCAGCAGCTTCGACGCAAACACTGAAGCTTTCTTT. This sequence encodes CASSFDANTEAFF.

The chain links TRBV13 to TRBJ2-5; the D gene is possibly TRBD1 (5 bases). The CDR3 has 16 residues. The V gene lost 2 bases and the J gene lost 2 bases, with 15 bases spanning the gap. From germline, CDR1 is PRHDT and CDR2 FYEKMQ (reference sequence). The CDR3: CASSLKGSALQETQYF. The CDR3 bases are TGTGCCAGCAGCTTAAAGGGGTCAGCGTTACAAGAGACCCAGTACTTC.

V is TRBV27 and J is TRBJ2-7; 8 positions match TRBD1. The CDR3 extends over 12 amino acids. Losses at the gene ends were 4 bases for V and 11 bases for J; bases not matched to a gene: 7. CDR1 and CDR2 (germline): MNHEY, SMNVEV (reference sequence). The CDR3 DNA reads as TGTGCCAGCAGTTCCCAGACAGGGGATAAGTACTTC. The encoded protein is CASSSQTGDKYF.

V is TRBV7-2 and J is TRBJ1-1; D is undetermined. V lost 1 base and J lost 1, with 4 bases in between. Germline CDR1 reads SGHTA; CDR2 reads FQGNSA. This CDR3 has 13 amino acids. CDR3 region: CASSLGRNTEAFF. CDR3 DNA: TGTGCCAGCAGCTTAGGACGGAACACTGAAGCTTTCTTT.

This clone was detected only a few times. The chain links TRBV7-9 to TRBJ1-4; 7 nucleotides align to TRBD1. Losses at the gene ends were 0 bases for V and 7 bases for J; bases not matched to a gene: 2. The CDR3 has 14 amino acids. The V gene's germline CDR1 is SEHNR and CDR2 FQNEAQ (reference sequence). In DNA form, the CDR3 reads TGTGCCAGCAGCTTAGCCAGGGACAGTGAAAAACTGTTTTTT. Protein product: CASSLARDSEKLFF.

This clone has a handful of counts. The chain recombines TRBV4-3 with TRBJ1-5; no clear D gene. The germline V gene encodes CDR1 LGHNA and CDR2 YSLEER. The germline V and J ends were trimmed by 4 bases and 2 bases, with 9 bases remaining between them. The CDR3 spans 14 residues. As DNA, the CDR3 is TGCGCCAGCAGCCTGACTAGGGGCAATCAGCCCCAGCATTTT. Amino acids: CASSLTRGNQPQHF.

Only one count was recorded for this clone. The sample carries other DNA sequences with the same CDR3. This chain uses TRBV7-2 with TRBJ2-3, with D perhaps TRBD1 (6 bases). With 5 bases removed from V and 0 bases from J, the gap between germline ends came to 12 bases. Germline CDR1 SGHTA, CDR2 FQGNSA. This CDR3 has 15 residues. The DNA for the CDR3 is TGTGCCAGCAGCCTCTCCGGGACAAGCACAGATACGCAGTATTTT. Amino acid sequence: CASSLSGTSTDTQYF.

This chain joins TRBV19 and TRBJ2-3, with TRBD2 identical over 10 bases. Trimming removed 2 bases from V and 2 bases from J; junction bases left unmatched: 7. The length of the CDR3 is 17 residues. Germline V gives CDR1 LNHDA, CDR2 SQIVND (reference sequence). The DNA of the CDR3 is TGTGCCAGTAGTATACCGTCCACTAGCGGGGACACAGATACGCAGTATTTT. Encoded protein: CASSIPSTSGDTDTQYF.

The chain links TRBV30 to TRBJ2-3, with a weak D call TRBD1 (5 bases). V lost 0 bases and J 3 bases, leaving 7 bases between the germline ends. Germline assignment: CDR1 GTSNPN and CDR2 SVGIG (reference sequence). This CDR3 comprises 13 residues. This CDR3 is CAWSVRQTDTQYF. The CDR3 DNA is TGTGCCTGGAGTGTCAGACAGACAGATACGCAGTATTTT. Full variable domain (outside the CDR3, taken from reference TRBV30 and TRBJ2-3): SQTIHQWPATLVQPVGSPLSLECTVEGTSNPNLYWYRQAAGRGLQLLFYSVGIGQISSEVPQNLSASRPQDRQFILSSKKLLLSDSGFYLCAWSVRQTDTQYFGPGTRLTVL.

A single count supports this clone. The chain combines TRBV12-5 with TRBJ1-2; D unresolved. The germline V gene encodes CDR1 LGHNT and CDR2 FRNRAP. V was cut by 0 bases and J by 8 bases, with 16 bases left in between. The CDR3 length is 15 residues. CDR3 nucleotides: TGTGCTAGTGGTTTGGTACCCGGGCCAGAAGAGGGCTACACCTTC. Translating it yields CASGLVPGPEEGYTF.

The chain couples TRBV27 to TRBJ2-7, with TRBD1 matching 8 bases. CDR3 length equals 15 residues. Trimming removed 8 bases from V and 4 bases from J; junction bases left unmatched: 13. Per germline, CDR1 MNHEY and CDR2 SMNVEV (reference sequence). The CDR3 DNA is TGTGCCAGCGGGCCCTACCGGACAGGGAGTTACGAGCAGTACTTC. Translated, it gives CASGPYRTGSYEQYF.

V and J are TRBV19 and TRBJ2-3; D perhaps matches TRBD1 (5 bases). The CDR3 loop spans 14 amino acids. Trimming pared 4 bases from V and 3 bases from J, leaving 11 bases between. From germline, CDR1 is LNHDA and CDR2 SQIVND (reference sequence). CDR3 amino acids: CASSSGATTDTQYF. As DNA, the CDR3 is TGTGCCAGTAGTAGTGGGGCGACGACAGATACGCAGTATTTT.

V usage is TRBV9 and J usage is TRBJ2-5, with 7 bases fitting TRBD2. Germline CDR1 SGDLS, CDR2 YYNGEE. Unmatched junction bases numbered 3, after V lost 2 bases and J lost 2 bases. The CDR3 is 14 residues long. CDR3 nucleotides: TGTGCCAGCAGCGTTAGCGGGCTGCAAGAGACCCAGTACTTC. Protein: CASSVSGLQETQYF.